This T cell receptor beta chain was documented in a study of cytomegalovirus exposure and HLA in healthy donors. A remark on this clone: Its antigen is undetermined.

General study findings and limits: TCR beta V segments were, for the most part, productive about 87% or about 30% of the time in an earlier analysis. Despite most TCR sequences being rare, some public TCRs occurred in many donors. A later analysis found that most CMV-associated TCR beta chains appeared HLA-restricted.

Primers: 60 Vbeta forward and 13 Jbeta reverse. Some clones are missing from TCRdb's copy, which holds only in-frame ones; the method was immunoSEQ multiplex PCR. This table holds roughly 190,000 clones, approximately 59% found once. The CDR3 contains 14 residues. Germline CDR1 is MNHNS and CDR2 is SASEGT. The gene calls are TRBV6-1 and TRBJ2-5, with 8 bases that match TRBD1. The end of the DNA aligns better with TRBJ2-7, so the J call may be wrong. The TCR was taken from a man aged 35 to 55 in good health and CMV-seronegative. Material for sequencing was PBMCs. CDR3 nucleotides: TGTGCCAGCAGTGAGGCAGGGGGCCTCTACGAGCAGTACTTC. This gives the protein CASSEAGGLYEQYF.